A selection of T cell receptor beta chains follows, all from one sample in a study of Ad26.COV2.S vaccination and SARS-CoV-2 variants. This table comes from immunoSEQ multiplex PCR, and its TCRdb copy is limited to in-frame clones, with some not included. The sample holds some 250,000 clones, roughly 90% seen once. This material consisted of peripheral blood, taken in a trial of Ad26.COV2.S vaccine versus placebo. All receptors derive from a person aged 18-65 years who received the Ad26.COV2.S COVID-19 vaccine or a placebo. CDR3s include the opening cysteine and the closing phenylalanine or tryptophan. A D gene is named only where the DNA matches it firmly. Size values are once, few and many counts, or a class for expanded clones, and some rows have none.

.	TRBV19	.	TRBJ1-2	TGTGCCAGTAGTATAGGAGGAGGGCCCTATGGCTACACCTTC	CASSIGGGPYGYTF
.	TRBV30	.	TRBJ2-7	TGTGCCTGGAGTAGAGGGGGGGAGAACTACGAGCAGTACTTC	CAWSRGGENYEQYF
.	TRBV30	.	TRBJ1-5	TGTGCCTGGAGTAAAGGGGGATATAGCAATCAGCCCCAGCATTTT	CAWSKGGYSNQPQHF
.	TRBV11-2	.	TRBJ1-1	TGTGCCAGCAGCTCCCGCGGCCGGACAGCTGAAGCTTTCTTT	CASSSRGRTAEAFF
few	TRBV4-3	.	TRBJ1-1	TGCGCCAGCAGCCAAGGGGGATATGAAGGTAAAGCTTTCTTT	CASSQGGYEGKAFF
.	TRBV5-3	.	TRBJ1-4	TGTGCCTGGGAAGCCCGTAATGAAAAACTGTTTTTT	CAWEARNEKLFF
.	TRBV30	.	TRBJ2-5	TGTGCCTGGAGGAGCCGAGAGACCCAGTACTTC	CAWRSRETQYF
.	TRBV5-8	.	TRBJ1-3	TGTGCCAGCAGCTTGGTACCGATCCGCGGGGGAAACACCATATATTTT	CASSLVPIRGGNTIYF
.	TRBV7-9	.	TRBJ1-2	TGTGCCAGCAGCTCTCCCCCAAAGGAGGGTAACTATGGCTACACCTTC	CASSSPPKEGNYGYTF
.	TRBV7-2	TRBD1	TRBJ2-7	TGTGCCAGCAGCCCCGACAGGGATTACTACGAGCAGTACTTC	CASSPDRDYYEQYF
.	TRBV11-2	.	TRBJ2-7	TGTGCCAGCAGCTTAGGACCGGAGTTCGAGCAGTACTTC	CASSLGPEFEQYF
.	TRBV5-6	TRBD2	TRBJ2-5	TGTGCCAGCAGCTTTAAGCGGGAGGGGGTGGAGACCCAGTACTTC	CASSFKREGVETQYF
.	TRBV6-6	TRBD1	TRBJ2-7	TGTGCCAGCAATGCAGGGGGCGTTCACGAGCAGTACTTC	CASNAGGVHEQYF
medium-sized	TRBV5-1	.	TRBJ2-3	TGCGCCAGCAGCCCGGGAAATCGGGTGCCTTTGGCGGGTCACACAGATACGCAGTATTTT	CASSPGNRVPLAGHTDTQYF
.	TRBV27	.	TRBJ1-5	TGTGCCAGCAGCAGGAGGAGCTTTGGCGATCAGCCCCAGCATTTT	CASSRRSFGDQPQHF
.	TRBV5-6	TRBD2	TRBJ2-1	TGTGCCAGCAGCTTGGGGGTTGGCGGGAGTAATGAGCAGTTCTTC	CASSLGVGGSNEQFF
.	TRBV11-2	.	TRBJ1-1	TGTGCCAGCAGCTCCCCTGGGGGGGGACACTGGACGGGAGAAGCTTTCTTT	CASSSPGGGHWTGEAFF